This T cell receptor beta chain appears in the sequencing data of a study of graft-versus-host responses after intestinal transplantation. Overall study context: Each transplant was multivisceral, liver-intestinal, or isolated intestinal. Tacrolimus plus steroids were given to all recipients for 3 to 4 years, preceded by anti-thymocyte globulin induction.

The ends lost 3 bases at V and 3 bases at J; junction bases unmatched: 8. Germline-derived CDR1 and CDR2 are SGHNT and YYREEE (reference sequence). The CDR3 loop spans 15 amino acids. As concerns this clone: Antigen unknown.

Assay: immunoSEQ multiplex PCR; the TCRdb copy retains only in-frame clones and omits some. The sample has under 150,000 clones; 80% to 95% are singletons. The input for sequencing was unstimulated CD4+ T cells sorted from spleen or lymph node cells, taken before intestinal transplant. The chain uses TRBV5-4 and TRBJ2-5; 7 positions agree with TRBD1. This sequence originates from a human donor who received an intestinal transplant. The CDR3: CASSSWDSGKETQYF. CDR3 nucleotides: TGTGCCAGCAGCTCGTGGGACAGTGGTAAAGAGACCCAGTACTTC. Looking up the rest from reference TRBV5-4 and TRBJ2-5 gives the full variable domain: ETGVTQSPTHLIKTRGQQVTLRCSSQSGHNTVSWYQQALGQGPQFIFQYYREEENGRGNFPPRFSGLQFPNYSSELNVNALELDDSALYLCASSSWDSGKETQYFGPGTRLLVL.